The clone carrying this T cell receptor beta chain showed up just a few times. The antigen is not known. These data are taken from a study of Graves' ophthalmopathy and Graves' hyperthyroidism. Study-level findings and limits: Most thyroid-expanded clonotypes exceeding 0.001 frequency were also found in blood.

Trimming pared 3 bases from V and 0 bases from J, leaving 6 bases between. This CDR3 spans 13 amino acids. The germline CDR1 and CDR2 sequences are KGHSH and LQKENI. Transcripts of RNA were the source for amplifying TCR beta CDR3 regions. RT-PCR was first run with HTBI primers, then multiplex PCR in a second round. TCRdb independently ran MiXCR on the multiplex PCR reads; one entry per CDR3 protein. The profile covers just over 400,000 distinct CDR3 sequences, with 21% appearing a single time and approximately 3.2% taken by the ten largest. Source material: peripheral blood. J is TRBJ2-7 and V is TRBV18, with D uncertain. The receptor's source is a young woman with stable Graves' hyperthyroidism. As DNA, the CDR3 is TGTGCCAGCTCACCGAGTTTCTCCTACGAGCAGTACTTC. Translated: CASSPSFSYEQYF.